Following are 12 T cell receptor beta chains from one sample sequenced in a study of blood T cell repertoires in COVID-19. Assay: immunoSEQ multiplex PCR; the TCRdb copy retains only in-frame clones and omits some. The data show almost 200,000 clones, roughly nine tenths seen once. The sample was peripheral blood. Source of these receptors: a woman in her sixties or seventies with acute or convalescent COVID-19.

This rearrangement joins TRBV5-1 to TRBJ1-2; unclear D gene. V was shortened by 4 bases and J by 8 bases, with 18 bases between the two germline ends. Germline values: CDR1 SGHRS, CDR2 YFSETQ. This CDR3 contains 14 residues. The CDR3, as DNA: TGCGCCAGCAGCCCCCAGTCGGGAACTAGAGGCTACACCTTC. It yields the protein CASSPQSGTRGYTF. Full variable domain (missing parts from reference TRBV5-1 and TRBJ1-2): KAGVTQTPRYLIKTRGQQVTLSCSPISGHRSVSWYQQTPGQGLQFLFEYFSETQRNKGNFPGRFSGRQFSNSRSEMNVSTLELGDSALYLCASSPQSGTRGYTFGSGTRLTVV.

The chain recombines TRBV9 with TRBJ1-6, with 7 bases lining up with TRBD1. CDR1 is SGDLS and CDR2 is YYNGEE in the germline V gene. Trimming cost V 3 bases and J 6 bases; bases outside gene matches: 6. The CDR3 has 15 residues. CDR3 region: CASSGQGTVNSPLHF. Here the CDR3 DNA reads TGTGCCAGCAGCGGACAGGGAACGGTTAATTCACCCCTCCACTTT.

The CDR3 nucleotides read TGTGCCAGTAGTCTCGGGACTAGCGGGAGGTACCAAGAGACCCAGTACTTC. Translation: CASSLGTSGRYQETQYF. V and J are TRBV19 and TRBJ2-5; 15 nucleotides align to TRBD2. This CDR3 spans 17 amino acids. Germline-derived CDR1 and CDR2 are LNHDA and SQIVND (reference sequence). The V and J ends lost 5 bases and 0 bases, in that order; junction bases with no gene match: 4.

The chain joins TRBV5-8 to TRBJ2-3, with 11 bases fitting TRBD2. The germline V gene encodes CDR1 SGHTS and CDR2 YDEGEE. The CDR3 runs to 15 residues. V trimming: 4 bases; J trimming: 0 bases; junction bases outside the gene matches: 1. CDR3 loop: CASSRLAGSTDTQYF. The CDR3 DNA is TGTGCCAGCAGCAGACTAGCGGGGAGCACAGATACGCAGTATTTT. Complete variable domain (other parts from reference TRBV5-8 and TRBJ2-3): EAGVTQSPTHLIKTRGQQATLRCSPISGHTSVYWYQQALGLGLQFLLWYDEGEERNRGNFPPRFSGRQFPNYSSELNVNALELEDSALYLCASSRLAGSTDTQYFGPGTRLTVL.

The chain couples TRBV7-2 to TRBJ2-7; 12 bases match TRBD2. Germline trimming cut 4 bases from V and 6 bases from J; bases unmatched to any gene: 4. The CDR3 is 14 amino acids. Germline loops: CDR1 SGHTA, CDR2 FQGNSA. CDR3 DNA: TGTGCCAGCAGCTCCCTAGCGGGAGGGGGCGAGCAGTACTTC. Translation gives CASSSLAGGGEQYF.

This clone was counted a few times. This chain links TRBV5-4 with TRBJ1-2, with 11 positions matching TRBD1. Germline trimming cut 0 bases from V and 2 bases from J; bases unmatched to any gene: 6. The CDR3 runs 17 residues. Germline values: CDR1 SGHNT, CDR2 YYREEE (reference sequence). CDR3 residues: CASSLVGQGAFNYGYTF. The CDR3 region has the DNA TGTGCCAGCAGCTTGGTAGGACAGGGGGCATTCAACTATGGCTACACCTTC. The variable domain in full, with the rest retrieved from reference TRBV5-4 and TRBJ1-2, is ETGVTQSPTHLIKTRGQQVTLRCSSQSGHNTVSWYQQALGQGPQFIFQYYREEENGRGNFPPRFSGLQFPNYSSELNVNALELDDSALYLCASSLVGQGAFNYGYTFGSGTRLTVV.

The chain employs TRBV6-2 or TRBV6-3 and TRBJ1-6; TRBD1 matches 11 bases. Germline loops: CDR1 MNHEY, CDR2 SVGEGT. This CDR3 comprises 15 residues. Trimming removed 5 bases from V and 7 bases from J; junction bases left unmatched: 4. The CDR3 nucleotides read TGTGCCAGCAGTCAAGGACAGGGGGCGAATTCACCCCTCCACTTT. Residues: CASSQGQGANSPLHF.

The chain employs TRBV2 and TRBJ2-7, with TRBD2 as a possible D gene (5 bases). V was clipped by 6 bases and J by 2 bases, with 14 bases between them. This CDR3 spans 14 amino acids. The V gene's germline CDR1 is SNHLY and CDR2 FYNNEI. Here the CDR3 DNA reads TGTGCCAGCAGCGTCGAGGGTGGGCCCTACGAGCAGTACTTC. Amino acid sequence: CASSVEGGPYEQYF.

Points on this clone: Its ends do not fully match the called genes, so a read error is possible. This chain uses TRBV6-5 with TRBJ1-5, with D perhaps TRBD1 (6 bases). The CDR3 extends over 15 amino acids. Germline V lookup: CDR1 MNHEY, CDR2 SVGAGI. The CDR3 spells CASSYKTGSDQPQHF. The CDR3 DNA sequence: TGTGCCAGCAGTTACAAGACAGGTAGCGATCAGCCCCAGCATTTT.

The chain employs TRBV29-1 and TRBJ1-5; D is undetermined. The length of the CDR3 is 13 residues. V lost 6 bases and J 9 bases, leaving 18 bases between the germline ends. Germline assignment: CDR1 SQVTM and CDR2 ANQGSEA. The CDR3 bases are TGCAGCGTCGAGAGAGACAATGGTGGGCCCCAGCATTTT. Its protein product is CSVERDNGGPQHF.

This chain joins TRBV5-1 and TRBJ2-1, with 9 bases aligning to TRBD2. The CDR3 extends over 15 amino acids. Germline CDR1 reads SGHRS; CDR2 reads YFSETQ. The junction had 6 bases not matched to a gene; V was cut back by 4 bases and J by 4 bases. The CDR3 coding sequence is TGCGCCAGCAGCCCAACTAGCGGGCTATACAATGAGCAGTTCTTC. Translation gives CASSPTSGLYNEQFF. Based on the CDR3 plus reference TRBV5-1 and TRBJ2-1, the full variable domain is KAGVTQTPRYLIKTRGQQVTLSCSPISGHRSVSWYQQTPGQGLQFLFEYFSETQRNKGNFPGRFSGRQFSNSRSEMNVSTLELGDSALYLCASSPTSGLYNEQFFGPGTRLTVL.

The V and J genes are TRBV1 and TRBJ1-5; the table's TRBD1 call for D was not verified on the DNA. TRBV1 is annotated as a pseudogene. The CDR3 extends over 16 amino acids. The CDR3 coding sequence is TGCACCAGCAGCCAACATCTTGACAGCGGCAATCAGCCCCAGCATTTT. Translating gives CTSSQHLDSGNQPQHF.